This TCR beta chain was recorded in a study of blood T cell repertoires in COVID-19. Clones were read by immunoSEQ multiplex PCR, and TCRdb kept only the in-frame ones, dropping some. The table shows about 140,000 clones, with about four fifths occurring only once. Germline V gene sequence: CDR1 SGHAT, CDR2 FQDESV (reference sequence). With 5 bases clipped from V and 4 bases from J, the junction kept 7 bases outside the gene matches. The CDR3 length is 14 residues. This clonotype was sampled from a man aged 30-40 years with COVID-19, enrolled during active disease. Sample: peripheral blood. The V gene is TRBV11-1, the J gene TRBJ2-7; 8 bases agree with TRBD2. CDR3 residues: CASSRTGGSYEQYF. The CDR3 coding sequence is TGTGCCAGCAGCCGTACGGGGGGGTCTTACGAGCAGTACTTC.